A single sample is the source of the 27 T cell receptor beta chains below, sequenced in a study of T-cell memory formation after mild COVID-19. TCRdb recomputed calls from the 5' RACE reads with MiXCR, one row per CDR3 protein. Here the sample spans 560,000 or so distinct CDR3 sequences, approximately 15% being singletons. Sequenced input: PBMCs or a T cell subset sorted from them (not recorded which). These receptors all stem from an adult woman who had mild COVID-19 (a few samples of this study predate the infection). Cell type and time point are not known.

The chain recombines TRBV7-9 with TRBJ2-2, with D perhaps being TRBD1 or TRBD2 (5 bases each). The V gene's germline CDR1 is SEHNR and CDR2 FQNEAQ (reference sequence). The CDR3 sequence is 15 residues long. Trimming pared 7 bases from V and 2 bases from J, leaving 14 bases between. The CDR3 nucleotides read TGTGCCAGCAATCCGGGACGGACAAACACCGGGGAGCTGTTTTTT. This codes for CASNPGRTNTGELFF. The entire variable domain, with the rest obtained from reference TRBV7-9 and TRBJ2-2, is as follows: DTGVSQNPRHKITKRGQNVTFRCDPISEHNRLYWYRQTLGQGPEFLTYFQNEAQLEKSRLLSDRFSAERPKGSFSTLEIQRTEQGDSAMYLCASNPGRTNTGELFFGEGSRLTVL.

This chain links TRBV4-2 with TRBJ2-1; no clear D gene. From germline, CDR1 is LGHNA and CDR2 YNFKEQ. There are 17 residues in the CDR3. V lost 1 base and J 8 bases, leaving 21 bases between the germline ends. CDR3 loop: CASSQGLVRHLVDEQFF. DNA for the CDR3: TGTGCCAGCAGCCAAGGTTTGGTGCGGCACCTTGTTGATGAGCAGTTCTTC.

This sequence joins TRBV4-2 and TRBJ2-3, with D perhaps matching TRBD2 (5 bases). Trimming stripped 7 bases from V and 6 bases from J, with 17 bases between. This CDR3 has 14 residues. Germline CDR1 is LGHNA and CDR2 is YNFKEQ. CDR3 protein: CASKEVSEADTQYF. Here the CDR3 DNA reads TGTGCCAGCAAGGAGGTATCGGAGGCGGATACGCAGTATTTT.

The J gene is TRBJ1-2, the V gene TRBV29-1; the D is unclear. This CDR3 comprises 11 residues. Trimming pared 7 bases from V and 6 bases from J, leaving 12 bases between. CDR1 and CDR2 from the germline V gene are SQVTM and ANQGSEA. This chain's CDR3 is CSANGVNGYTF. In DNA form, the CDR3 reads TGCAGCGCTAACGGCGTGAATGGCTACACCTTC.

Note on this clonotype: A junction boundary mismatches the germline segment, possibly from a read error. This chain connects TRBV2 to TRBJ2-3, with D possibly TRBD2 on 7 matching bases. CDR3 length: 16 amino acids. Germline-derived CDR1 and CDR2 are SNHLY and FYNNEI. The CDR3 DNA sequence: TGTGCCAGCAGCGAAGCGGGCGGGGGCCTCCCATATACGCAGTATTTT. Protein sequence: CASSEAGGGLPYTQYF.

The chain uses TRBV18 and TRBJ2-4; D gene unclear. The CDR3 is 15 amino acids. Trimming stripped 2 bases from V and 1 base from J, with 9 bases between. Germline CDR1 and CDR2: KGHSH and LQKENI. CDR3 protein: CASSPSVLAKNIQYF. The CDR3 bases are TGTGCCAGCTCACCATCGGTATTGGCCAAAAACATTCAGTACTTC.

The J gene is TRBJ2-1, the V gene TRBV20-1; 13 positions agree with TRBD2. The length of the CDR3 is 18 residues. Germline CDR1 reads DFQATT; CDR2 reads SNEGSKA (reference sequence). Losses at the gene ends were 5 bases for V and 6 bases for J; bases not matched to a gene: 16. The chain's CDR3 is CSASTWTSGSIGVNEQFF. For the CDR3, the DNA is TGCAGTGCTTCAACATGGACTAGCGGGAGTATCGGGGTCAATGAGCAGTTCTTC.

In its sample, this clonotype was seen a few times. This chain uses TRBV7-9 with TRBJ2-1; TRBD2 matches 8 bases. V shed 4 bases, J shed 4 bases, and the junction held 12 bases outside the gene matches. The CDR3 extends over 17 amino acids. Germline loops: CDR1 SEHNR, CDR2 FQNEAQ (reference sequence). CDR3 DNA sequence: TGTGCCAGCAGCTCCGATGAAGCGGGAGTGCATTACAATGAGCAGTTCTTC. It is translated as CASSSDEAGVHYNEQFF.

A note on this clonotype: A read error is possible here, since a much larger clone lies one base away. In nucleotides, the CDR3 is TGTGCCAGCAGTACAGGGTGGTCCTACGAGCAGTACTTC. This translates into CASSTGWSYEQYF. This rearrangement joins TRBV12-3 or TRBV12-4 to TRBJ2-7, with D possibly matching TRBD1 (6 bases). The CDR3 consists of 13 residues. Between the trimmed V and J ends, which lost 5 bases and 1 base, there was a span of 9 bases.

The sample holds a few counts of this clonotype. The chain combines TRBV6-1 with TRBJ2-7; perhaps TRBD1 as D (6 bases). Germline values: CDR1 MNHNS, CDR2 SASEGT. This CDR3 is built from 18 residues. Trimming removed 2 bases at V and 3 bases at J, with 23 bases between. The DNA of the CDR3 is TGTGCCAGCAGTGAATTTCTGGGGGCCATTCCTTCTTACTACGAGCAGTACTTC. It translates to CASSEFLGAIPSYYEQYF.

This chain links TRBV5-1 with TRBJ1-2, with 7 bases matching TRBD1. This CDR3 comprises 13 residues. V trimming: 4 bases; J trimming: 7 bases; junction bases outside the gene matches: 7. Germline V gives CDR1 SGHRS, CDR2 YFSETQ. In DNA, the CDR3 is TGCGCCAGCAGCACGGGACAGTATATTGGCTACACCTTC. Translated, it gives CASSTGQYIGYTF.

The genes are TRBV12-3 or TRBV12-4 and TRBJ2-7; D is unresolved. The CDR3 sequence is 15 residues long. The V and J ends lost 3 bases and 5 bases respectively, with 17 bases between them. This chain's CDR3 is CASSLEKPPRNEQYF. The CDR3, as DNA: TGTGCCAGCAGTTTGGAGAAACCCCCGAGGAACGAGCAGTACTTC.

This clonotype was counted at least ten times. The chain has TRBV27 and TRBJ1-1; a weak D match, TRBD1 (6 bases). The germline V gene has CDR1 MNHEY and CDR2 SMNVEV (reference sequence). Trimming took off 3 bases at V and 4 bases at J, with 9 bases between the two ends. CDR3 length: 13 amino acids. For the CDR3, the DNA is TGTGCCAGCAGTTTCAGGGGTAGCACTGAAGCTTTCTTT. It encodes CASSFRGSTEAFF.

The chain combines TRBV25-1 with TRBJ1-1; tentatively, D is TRBD1 (5 bases). The germline gives CDR1 MGHDK, CDR2 SYGVNS. The CDR3 consists of 14 residues. The germline V and J ends were trimmed by 2 bases and 4 bases, with 11 bases remaining between them. CDR3 sequence: CASSEVGGRTEAFF. In DNA, the CDR3 is TGTGCCAGCAGTGAAGTTGGGGGACGCACTGAAGCTTTCTTT.

This clonotype showed up just a few times. The CDR3 DNA is TGTGCCAGCTCGGAAACAGGGATCTCTGGGGAAGCTTTCTTT. Its protein is CASSETGISGEAFF. This chain joins TRBV18 and TRBJ1-1, with D possibly being TRBD1 (6 bases). This CDR3 has 14 amino acids. Germline V lookup: CDR1 KGHSH, CDR2 LQKENI. V gave up 6 bases and J gave up 8 bases, with 19 bases separating them.

Many counts were recorded for this clonotype. The V gene is TRBV7-9, the J gene TRBJ2-3; 10 nucleotides line up with TRBD2. The CDR3 contains 16 residues. Trimming cost V 4 bases and J 5 bases; bases outside gene matches: 9. Germline CDR1 SEHNR, CDR2 FQNEAQ (reference sequence). As DNA, the CDR3 is TGTGCCAGCAGCTCCAGAGCGGGAGGGGGAGGAGATACGCAGTATTTT. Protein product: CASSSRAGGGGDTQYF.

This chain joins TRBV24-1 and TRBJ1-5; D perhaps matches TRBD1 (6 bases). The germline CDR1 and CDR2 sequences are KGHDR and SFDVKD. This CDR3 spans 15 amino acids. Trimming cost V 2 bases and J 7 bases, with 14 bases left between them. The CDR3 nucleotides read TGTGCCACCAGTGATTCAACAGGGTACGGGCAGCCCCAGCATTTT. Its protein is CATSDSTGYGQPQHF.

This clonotype was counted between two and nine times. The rearrangement joins TRBV2 to TRBJ1-2; possibly TRBD1 for D (5 bases). The CDR3 has 14 residues. Germline CDR1 is SNHLY and CDR2 is FYNNEI. The germline V and J ends were trimmed by 3 bases and 8 bases, with 16 bases remaining between them. The CDR3 reads CASSDSGGYRGYTF. The CDR3 coding sequence is TGTGCCAGCAGTGACTCGGGGGGTTATCGGGGCTACACCTTC.

The V and J genes are TRBV14 and TRBJ2-2, with a weak D call TRBD2 (5 bases). Per germline, CDR1 SGHDN and CDR2 FVKESK. CDR3 size: 15 residues. The ends were cut back, 4 bases at V and 0 bases at J, with 9 bases in the middle. The CDR3 spells CASSLANANTGELFF. The CDR3 DNA follows: TGTGCCAGCAGCCTAGCGAACGCGAACACCGGGGAGCTGTTTTTT. The full variable domain, rest sourced from reference TRBV14 and TRBJ2-2, is EAGVTQFPSHSVIEKGQTVTLRCDPISGHDNLYWYRRVMGKEIKFLLHFVKESKQDESGMPNNRFLAERTGGTYSTLKVQPAELEDSGVYFCASSLANANTGELFFGEGSRLTVL.

V is TRBV9 and J is TRBJ2-7, with D uncertain. The germline CDR1 and CDR2 sequences are SGDLS and YYNGEE. CDR3 length: 14 residues. The V end was cut by 0 bases, the J end by 2 bases, with 9 bases between. The CDR3 is CASSVGPSPYEQYF. The CDR3 bases are TGTGCCAGCAGCGTAGGACCTTCACCCTACGAGCAGTACTTC.

The chain uses TRBV9 and TRBJ2-1, with 10 bases fitting TRBD2. V was pared by 4 bases and J by 3 bases, with 7 bases of the junction left unmatched. The germline V gene encodes CDR1 SGDLS and CDR2 YYNGEE. This CDR3 has 16 amino acids. The CDR3 sequence is CASSPWTSGVYNEQFF. The CDR3 bases are TGTGCCAGCAGCCCTTGGACTAGCGGAGTCTACAATGAGCAGTTCTTC.

The chain links TRBV7-9 to TRBJ2-3; D is tentatively TRBD1 or TRBD2 (6 bases each). Germline CDR1 SEHNR, CDR2 FQNEAQ (reference sequence). The CDR3 totals 16 residues. V shed 2 bases and J shed 0 bases, with 12 bases lying between them. CDR3 region: CASSLRTGTSTDTQYF. CDR3 coding DNA: TGTGCCAGCAGCTTACGTACAGGGACTAGCACAGATACGCAGTATTTT.

The chain links TRBV30 to TRBJ1-6; a possible D gene is TRBD1 (5 bases). V was pared by 0 bases and J by 6 bases, with 15 bases between. The CDR3 sequence is 16 residues long. The germline V gene has CDR1 GTSNPN and CDR2 SVGIG (reference sequence). CDR3 coding DNA: TGTGCCTGGAGTGTACCTCGGGGGAATGGTAATTCACCCCTCCACTTT. This encodes CAWSVPRGNGNSPLHF.

A few counts support this clonotype. V usage is TRBV4-1 and J usage is TRBJ1-4, with D uncertain. Trimming cost V 2 bases and J 0 bases, with 10 bases left between them. The CDR3 is made up of 16 amino acids. Germline V gives CDR1 MGHRA, CDR2 YSYEKL. The CDR3 sequence: CASSQLWGATNEKLFF. CDR3 DNA: TGCGCCAGCAGCCAACTTTGGGGTGCAACTAATGAAAAACTGTTTTTT.

There are many counts of this clonotype. J is TRBJ2-3 and V is TRBV5-1; the D gene could be TRBD1 or TRBD2 (6 bases each). The germline V gene encodes CDR1 SGHRS and CDR2 YFSETQ. V lost 4 bases and J 0 bases, leaving 9 bases between the germline ends. The CDR3 extends over 14 amino acids. Here the CDR3 reads CASSQGTSTDTQYF. The CDR3 DNA is TGCGCCAGCAGCCAGGGGACTAGCACAGATACGCAGTATTTT.

This clonotype was counted many times. The chain recombines TRBV29-1 with TRBJ1-1; no definite D call. Germline V CDR1 and CDR2: SQVTM, ANQGSEA. Trimming cost V 2 bases and J 5 bases, with 15 bases left between them. The CDR3 is 14 residues long. The CDR3 DNA is TGCAGCGTTGAAAAGCCGTCTCGATCTACTGAAGCTTTCTTT. This codes for CSVEKPSRSTEAFF.

This clonotype was observed a few times. V usage is TRBV2 and J usage is TRBJ1-4; no clear D. This CDR3 is 15 amino acids long. The ends were cut back, 3 bases at V and 3 bases at J, with 11 bases in the middle. Germline CDR1 and CDR2: SNHLY and FYNNEI. CDR3 sequence (DNA): TGTGCCAGCAGTGACGCCGGGATAGCTAATGAAAAACTGTTTTTT. Translated, it gives CASSDAGIANEKLFF.